This T cell receptor (beta chain) was sequenced during a study of shared clonotypes between healthy human individuals. Whole-study results and caveats: A reduction in generation probabilities was seen for non-shared clonotypes relative to those shared by all four donors.

From germline, CDR1 is SGHVS and CDR2 FQNEAQ. J gave up 3 bases and V 4 bases, and 10 bases lay outside the gene matches. The CDR3 totals 16 residues. Naive CD8 cells lacked CD45RO and underwent positive selection for CCR7, leaving out terminally differentiated effector memory CD45RA+ cells. Donors were Caucasian adults residing in Nashville, Tennessee, USA. On this clone: Its antigen remains unknown.

Produced via immunoSEQ multiplex PCR; TCRdb's table is partial and in-frame only. This sample yields roughly 890,000 clones, of which over 90% are seen a single time; more than 20% belongs to the top ten. This clonotype was sampled from a man aged 25 to 40 in good health. J is TRBJ2-3 and V is TRBV7-8, with TRBD2 matching 7 bases. Sample: naive CD8+ T cells sorted from blood. CDR3 loop: CASSSWGGVLTDTQYF. CDR3 in DNA: TGTGCCAGCAGCTCATGGGGGGGAGTGTTGACAGATACGCAGTATTTT.